The rows below give T cell receptor beta chains drawn from one sample of a study of tumor and adjacent non-tumor tissue in lung cancer. MiXCR was run by TCRdb on the multiplex PCR reads, yielding one entry per CDR3 protein. The table lists 200,000 to 250,000 distinct CDR3 sequences, about 76% of them singletons. Sequencing was carried out using lung tumor tissue. The receptors here all came from a man aged 55 to 70 with non-small cell lung cancer. Each CDR3 is given with its conserved first and last residue. D genes are given only for firm matches. Rows give clone size only sometimes, using once, few, many, or a class for an expanded clone.

DNA | CDR3 | D | J | V | size
TGTGCCAGCAGCACCCAGTCCAGGGCCACTGAAGCTTTCTTT | CASSTQSRATEAFF | NA | TRBJ1-1 | TRBV7-9 | NA
TGCGCCAGCAGCTCCAGACAGGGATCCTACGAGCAGTACTTC | CASSSRQGSYEQYF | TRBD1 | TRBJ2-7 | TRBV5-1 | NA
TGCAGTGCGCTTAACTATGGCTACACCTTC | CSALNYGYTF | NA | TRBJ1-2 | TRBV20-1 | many
TGCAGTGCTAGTGTAGGGACAGGGCACCGTAATTCACCCCTCCACTTT | CSASVGTGHRNSPLHF | TRBD1 | TRBJ1-6 | TRBV20-1 | NA
TGTGCCAGCAGCTTAAGGGCACAGCTCTCCTACGAGCAGTACTTC | CASSLRAQLSYEQYF | NA | TRBJ2-7 | TRBV11-2 | many
TGTGCCATCGGGACAGGGAACAATCAGCCCCAGCATTTT | CAIGTGNNQPQHF | TRBD1 | TRBJ1-5 | TRBV10-3 | NA
TGCAGTGCCCGCCCCCTACTACTCAGCACCGGGGAGCTGTTTTTT | CSARPLLLSTGELFF | NA | TRBJ2-2 | TRBV20-1 | NA
TGTGCCAGCAGTTACTCGAATGCGGGGGCGGGTAGCTATGTTTACACCTTC | CASSYSNAGAGSYVYTF | NA | TRBJ1-2 | TRBV6-5 | NA
TGTGTCAGCAGCTCTCTAGCGGGTGCAGATACGCAGTATTTT | CVSSSLAGADTQYF | TRBD2 | TRBJ2-3 | TRBV11-2 | NA
TGTGCCAGCAGTGGGACAGGGGTTGGTGAGCAGTTCTTC | CASSGTGVGEQFF | TRBD1 | TRBJ2-1 | TRBV6-6 | NA
TGCAGTGCTAGAGCTAGACAAGGCAATAATTCACCCCTCCACTTT | CSARARQGNNSPLHF | NA | TRBJ1-6 | TRBV20-1 | many
TGTGCCAGCAGATTACAGCGGGGGACCACGGATACGCAGTATTTT | CASRLQRGTTDTQYF | TRBD2 | TRBJ2-3 | TRBV11-2 | NA
TGTGCCAGCAGCTTGAGGGGGACAGAGGGCTACGAGCAGTACTTC | CASSLRGTEGYEQYF | TRBD1 | TRBJ2-7 | TRBV5-6 | once
TGCAGCGTTGGGACAGGGTTGAATACGCAGTATTTT | CSVGTGLNTQYF | TRBD1 | TRBJ2-3 | TRBV29-1 | many